This is a list of T cell receptor beta chains from one sample in a study of Ad26.COV2.S vaccination and SARS-CoV-2 variants. The repertoire was sequenced with immunoSEQ multiplex PCR; TCRdb's copy has only in-frame clones and lacks some. The data hold about 480,000 clones, with around 88% observed a single time. Sequencing used peripheral blood, obtained in a trial of Ad26.COV2.S vaccine versus placebo. The receptors were gathered from a person aged 18-65 years who received the Ad26.COV2.S COVID-19 vaccine or a placebo. Each CDR3 is given with its conserved first and last residue. D genes are given only for firm matches. The size entry is marked missing in some rows and otherwise reads once, few, many or a size class.

j_call v_call clone_size d_call cdr3_length cdr3_nt cdr3_aa
TRBJ1-5 TRBV6-2/TRBV6-3 . . 16 TGTGCCAGCAGTTACTCGAGATTTCAGGGTCTCCAGCCCCAGCATTTT CASSYSRFQGLQPQHF
TRBJ1-2 TRBV2 few TRBD1 13 TGTGCCAGCAGCGGGACAGGCACCTATGGCTACACCTTC CASSGTGTYGYTF
TRBJ1-1 TRBV27 . TRBD1 16 TGTGCCAGCAGTCCCGGGACAGGGCAGATGAACACTGAAGCTTTCTTT CASSPGTGQMNTEAFF
TRBJ1-4 TRBV10-3 . . 14 TGTGCCACCCAAGAGGACACGTTACAAGAAAAACTGTTTTTT CATQEDTLQEKLFF
TRBJ2-1 TRBV19 . . 13 TGTGCCAGTAGTAGCGGGAACTACAATGAGCAGTTCTTC CASSSGNYNEQFF
TRBJ1-2 TRBV3-1/TRBV3-2 . TRBD1 14 TGTGCCAGCAGCCAGGCGGACAGGAAGGGTGGCTACACCTTC CASSQADRKGGYTF
TRBJ2-1 TRBV27 . TRBD2 17 TGTGCCAGCAGTTCCCAGACTAGCGGGAGGATCTACAATGAGCAGTTCTTC CASSSQTSGRIYNEQFF
TRBJ2-1 TRBV5-1 . TRBD1 15 TGCGCCAGCAGCTTGGGACAGGGGGTTCGGAGGGAGCAGTTCTTC CASSLGQGVRREQFF
TRBJ1-1 TRBV14 . . 13 TGTGCCAGCAGCCAAGTGGGAGGCACTGAAGCTTTCTTT CASSQVGGTEAFF
TRBJ1-6 TRBV6-2/TRBV6-3 . TRBD1 21 TGTGCCAGCAGCCCAAACCCGGGACAGGGGCCACTTCGACAATATAATTCACCCCTCCACTTT CASSPNPGQGPLRQYNSPLHF
TRBJ2-3 TRBV27 . . 14 TGTGCCAGCAGTTCCCGACAGTTCACAGATACGCAGTATTTT CASSSRQFTDTQYF
TRBJ1-2 TRBV25-1 . TRBD1 15 TGTGCCAGCAGTGAGGGCGGGACAGGGCTCTATGGCTACACCTTC CASSEGGTGLYGYTF
TRBJ1-5 TRBV7-8 few . 14 TGTGCCAGCAGCTTAACGGATATCAATCAGCCCCAGCATTTT CASSLTDINQPQHF
TRBJ2-5 TRBV11-2 once . 13 TGTGCCAGCAGCTCTCCTATGGAAGAGACCCAGTACTTC CASSSPMEETQYF
TRBJ2-1 TRBV5-1 . TRBD2 16 TGCGCCAGCAGCTTAGGCGGGAGTAGTTCCTACAATGAGCAGTTCTTC CASSLGGSSSYNEQFF
TRBJ1-5 TRBV19 . . 17 TGTGCCAGTAGTACTCCCATGGGGGGTTGGGGCAATCAGCCCCAGCATTTT CASSTPMGGWGNQPQHF
TRBJ2-1 TRBV6-2/TRBV6-3 . TRBD2 18 TGTGCCAGCAGCCAACCCAGACTAGCGGGAGGCCCCGGCAGTGAGCAGTTCTTC CASSQPRLAGGPGSEQFF
TRBJ2-1 TRBV5-1 . TRBD2 14 TGCGCCAGCCGCAGCGGGAGGGCCGGGGATGAGCAGTTCTTC CASRSGRAGDEQFF
TRBJ2-7 TRBV7-9 . . 15 TGTGCCAGCAGCAGATCTGCAGGCACGGTGTACGAGCAGTACTTC CASSRSAGTVYEQYF
TRBJ2-5 TRBV6-2/TRBV6-3 many TRBD2 15 TGTGCCAGCAGTTACGCGACTAGCGGGAGGACAGGGATGAACTTC CASSYATSGRTGMNF
TRBJ2-5 TRBV7-2 . TRBD2 15 TGTGCCAGCAGCTTAGATGGACGGGAGGGGGAGACCCAGTACTTC CASSLDGREGETQYF
TRBJ2-1 TRBV27 . . 17 TGTGCCAGCCCTCCCCCGAGGGGCTACATCTTTTGGAATGAGCAGTTCTTC CASPPPRGYIFWNEQFF
TRBJ1-5 TRBV4-2 . . 13 TGTGCCAGCAGCCAAGAAAGGTTTCAGCCCCAGCATTTT CASSQERFQPQHF
TRBJ1-2 TRBV27 . TRBD1 17 TGTGCCAGCAGTCCACGGACAGGGGTAAAGGTGGGCTATGGCTACACCTTC CASSPRTGVKVGYGYTF
TRBJ1-2 TRBV4-1 . TRBD1 15 TGCGCCAGCAGCCTCCGACAGGGACTTAACTATGGCTACACCTTC CASSLRQGLNYGYTF
TRBJ2-5 TRBV7-8 . . 15 TGTGCCAGCAGCTTAGTGGCCCCTCCTCGGGAGACCCAGTACTTC CASSLVAPPRETQYF
TRBJ1-2 TRBV19 . TRBD1 14 TGTGCCAGTAGTATCGACAGGGCGTCCTATGGCTACACCTTC CASSIDRASYGYTF
TRBJ1-4 TRBV19 . TRBD1 13 TGTGCCAGTAAGGGGGCAGGGGAAGAAAAACTGTTTTTT CASKGAGEEKLFF
TRBJ1-6 TRBV5-8 . TRBD1 16 TGTGCCAGCAGCAAATTTCGGACAGGGCTAAATTCACCCCTCCACTTT CASSKFRTGLNSPLHF
TRBJ2-1 TRBV2 . . 12 TGTGCCAGCGGGGGTACCTACAATGAGCAGTTCTTC CASGGTYNEQFF
TRBJ1-2 TRBV5-1 once . 12 TGCGCCAGCAGCCAGGGTGACTATGGCTACACCTTC CASSQGDYGYTF
TRBJ2-1 TRBV4-2 . . 16 TGTGCCAGCAGCCAAGATGTTGTAGTTTCCGTATATGAGCAGTTCTTC CASSQDVVVSVYEQFF
TRBJ2-1 TRBV30 . . 15 TGTGCCTGGAAAAGGGCGGGGAAGGCGGGCTCTGAGCAGTTCTTC CAWKRAGKAGSEQFF
TRBJ1-6 TRBV11-3 . . 13 TGTGCCAGCAGCTTACTGACAAACTCACCCCTCCACTTT CASSLLTNSPLHF
TRBJ1-2 TRBV6-5 . . 15 TGTGCCAGCAGATCCTATCCCACAGGGAACTATGGCTACACCTTC CASRSYPTGNYGYTF
TRBJ2-2 TRBV28 . TRBD1 15 TGTGCCAGCAGTCCCGGGACAGCGAACACCGGGGAGCTGTTTTTT CASSPGTANTGELFF
TRBJ1-2 TRBV7-9 . . 15 TGTGCCAGCAGCAGCCGGGGAGGGGGAGAAGATGGCTACACCTTC CASSSRGGGEDGYTF
TRBJ2-1 TRBV28 . TRBD1 13 TGTGCCAGCAGTTTAGCCCCCAGGGGGGAGCAGTTCTTC CASSLAPRGEQFF
TRBJ1-1 TRBV7-3 . . 14 TGTGCCAGCAGCTCGAGGGGGGTGAACACTGAAGCTTTCTTT CASSSRGVNTEAFF
TRBJ2-5 TRBV30 . . 13 TGTGCCTGGAGTGGGGGTGGACAAGAGACCCAGTACTTC CAWSGGGQETQYF
TRBJ2-3 TRBV19 . . 16 TGTGCCAGTAGTATAGAGGCGGGTAGCAAGGCAGATACGCAGTATTTT CASSIEAGSKADTQYF
TRBJ2-3 TRBV5-4 . TRBD2 15 TGTGCCAGCAGCTTGCGTAGCGGGCCCACAGATACGCAGTATTTT CASSLRSGPTDTQYF